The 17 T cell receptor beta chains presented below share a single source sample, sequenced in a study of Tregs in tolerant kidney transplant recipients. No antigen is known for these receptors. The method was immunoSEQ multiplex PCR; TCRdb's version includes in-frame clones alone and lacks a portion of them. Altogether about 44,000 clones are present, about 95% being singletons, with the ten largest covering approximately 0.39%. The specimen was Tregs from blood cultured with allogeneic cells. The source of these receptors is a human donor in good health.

In DNA, the CDR3 is TGTGCCATCACCCCTACGGTCTCGGGCTACAATGAGCAGTTCTTC. Its protein is CAITPTVSGYNEQFF. This sequence joins TRBV10-3 and TRBJ2-1; D is ambiguous. This CDR3 comprises 15 residues. Germline V gene data show CDR1 as ENHRY and CDR2 as SYGVKD. Trimming removed 7 bases from V and 3 bases from J, with 16 bases in between.

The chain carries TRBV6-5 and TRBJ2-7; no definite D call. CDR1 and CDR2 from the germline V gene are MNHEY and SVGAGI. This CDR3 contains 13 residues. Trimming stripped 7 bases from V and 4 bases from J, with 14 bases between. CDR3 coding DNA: TGTGCCAGCACAGGATCCTTAAGGTACGAGCAGTACTTC. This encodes CASTGSLRYEQYF.

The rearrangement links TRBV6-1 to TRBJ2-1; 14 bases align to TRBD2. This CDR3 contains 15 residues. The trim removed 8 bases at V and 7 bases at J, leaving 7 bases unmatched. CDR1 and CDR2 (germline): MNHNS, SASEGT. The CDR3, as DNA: TGTGCCAGCCGACTAGCGGGAGGGCCAGGGAATGAGCAGTTCTTC. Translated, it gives CASRLAGGPGNEQFF.

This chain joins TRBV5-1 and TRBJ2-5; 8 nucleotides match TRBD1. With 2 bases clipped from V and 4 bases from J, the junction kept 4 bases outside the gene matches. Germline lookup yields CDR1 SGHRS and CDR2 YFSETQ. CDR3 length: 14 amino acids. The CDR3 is CASSFGQGLETQYF. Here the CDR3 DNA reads TGCGCCAGCAGCTTCGGACAGGGACTAGAGACCCAGTACTTC. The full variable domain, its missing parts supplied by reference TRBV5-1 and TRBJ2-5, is KAGVTQTPRYLIKTRGQQVTLSCSPISGHRSVSWYQQTPGQGLQFLFEYFSETQRNKGNFPGRFSGRQFSNSRSEMNVSTLELGDSALYLCASSFGQGLETQYFGPGTRLLVL.

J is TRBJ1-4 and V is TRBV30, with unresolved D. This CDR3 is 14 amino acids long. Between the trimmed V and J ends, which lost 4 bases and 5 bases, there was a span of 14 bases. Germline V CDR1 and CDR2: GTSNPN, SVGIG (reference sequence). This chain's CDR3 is CAWKYGSLNEKLFF. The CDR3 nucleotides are TGTGCCTGGAAGTACGGCAGTCTAAATGAAAAACTGTTTTTT.

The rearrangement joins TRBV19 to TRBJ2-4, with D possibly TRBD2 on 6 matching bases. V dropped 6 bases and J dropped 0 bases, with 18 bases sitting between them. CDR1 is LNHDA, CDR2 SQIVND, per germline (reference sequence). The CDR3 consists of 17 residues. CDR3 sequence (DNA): TGTGCCAGTAGCCACGACGGGGGTTATCTAGCCAAAAACATTCAGTACTTC. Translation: CASSHDGGYLAKNIQYF.

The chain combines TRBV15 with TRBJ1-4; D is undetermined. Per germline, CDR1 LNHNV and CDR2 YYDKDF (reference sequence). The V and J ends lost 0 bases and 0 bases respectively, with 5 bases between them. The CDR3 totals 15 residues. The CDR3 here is CATSRDLATNEKLFF. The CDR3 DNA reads TGTGCCACCAGCAGAGATCTGGCAACTAATGAAAAACTGTTTTTT.

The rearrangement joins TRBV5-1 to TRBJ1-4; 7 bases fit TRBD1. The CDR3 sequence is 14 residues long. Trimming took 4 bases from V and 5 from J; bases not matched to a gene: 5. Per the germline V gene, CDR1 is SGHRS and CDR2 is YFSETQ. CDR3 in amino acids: CASSIKDRNEKLFF. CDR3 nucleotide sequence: TGCGCCAGCAGCATCAAGGACAGGAATGAAAAACTGTTTTTT.

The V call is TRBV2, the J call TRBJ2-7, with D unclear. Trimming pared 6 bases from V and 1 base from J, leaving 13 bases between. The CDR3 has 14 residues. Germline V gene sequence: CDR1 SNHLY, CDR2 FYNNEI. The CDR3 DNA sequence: TGTGCCAGCAGGAAGTACGAACAATCCTACGAGCAGTACTTC. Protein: CASRKYEQSYEQYF.

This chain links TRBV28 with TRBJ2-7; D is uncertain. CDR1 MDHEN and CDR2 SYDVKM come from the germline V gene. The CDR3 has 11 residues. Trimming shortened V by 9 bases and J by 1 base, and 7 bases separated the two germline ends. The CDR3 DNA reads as TGTGCCAGTAGGAATTCCTACGAGCAGTACTTC. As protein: CASRNSYEQYF.

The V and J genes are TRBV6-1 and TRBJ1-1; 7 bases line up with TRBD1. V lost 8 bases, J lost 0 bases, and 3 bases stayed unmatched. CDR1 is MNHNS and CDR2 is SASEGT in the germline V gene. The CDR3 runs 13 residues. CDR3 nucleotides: TGTGCCAGCCCGGGACAGCTGAACACTGAAGCTTTCTTT. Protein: CASPGQLNTEAFF.

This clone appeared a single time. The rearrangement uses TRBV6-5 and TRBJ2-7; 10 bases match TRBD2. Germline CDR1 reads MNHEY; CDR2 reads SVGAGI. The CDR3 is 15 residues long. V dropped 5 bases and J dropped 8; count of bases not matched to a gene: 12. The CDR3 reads CASSRKRGGPRQQYF. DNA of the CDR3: TGTGCCAGCAGTCGCAAGCGGGGGGGGCCCCGTCAGCAGTACTTC.

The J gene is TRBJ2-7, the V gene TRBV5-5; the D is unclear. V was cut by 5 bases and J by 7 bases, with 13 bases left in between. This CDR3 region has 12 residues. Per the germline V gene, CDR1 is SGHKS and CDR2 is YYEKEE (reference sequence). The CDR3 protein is CASRLLDGEQYF. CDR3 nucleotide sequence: TGTGCCAGCAGACTACTGGACGGGGAGCAGTACTTC.

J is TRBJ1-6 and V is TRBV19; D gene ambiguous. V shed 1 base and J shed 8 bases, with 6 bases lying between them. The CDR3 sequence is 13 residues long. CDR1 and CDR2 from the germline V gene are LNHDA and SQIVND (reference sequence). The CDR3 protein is CASSIGWDSPLHF. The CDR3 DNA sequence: TGTGCCAGTAGTATAGGCTGGGATTCACCCCTCCACTTT.

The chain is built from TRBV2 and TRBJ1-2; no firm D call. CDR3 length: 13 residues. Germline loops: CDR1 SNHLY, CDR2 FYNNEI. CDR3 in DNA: TGTGCTAGCCGCGGGGAGGGCTATGGTGGCTACACCTTC. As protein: CASRGEGYGGYTF.

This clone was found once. The CDR3 DNA is TGTGCCAGCAGCTTAGTTGCCGAGCAGTACTTC. Its translation is CASSLVAEQYF. V gene TRBV11-2 combines with J gene TRBJ2-7; D is uncertain. V lost 1 base, J lost 6 bases, and 4 bases lay in between. Germline V CDR1 and CDR2: SGHAT, FQNNGV. The CDR3 consists of 11 residues.

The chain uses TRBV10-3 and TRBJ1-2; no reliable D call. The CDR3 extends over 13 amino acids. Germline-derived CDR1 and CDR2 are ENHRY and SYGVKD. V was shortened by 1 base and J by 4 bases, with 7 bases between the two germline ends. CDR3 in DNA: TGTGCCATCAGTGAGTATGGACTCTATGGCTACACCTTC. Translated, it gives CAISEYGLYGYTF.